This T cell receptor beta chain appears in the sequencing data of a study of CD8 T cells in Susac syndrome. Looked up from germline, CDR1 is SGHRS and CDR2 is YFSETQ. J gave up 4 bases and V 5 bases, and 8 bases lay outside the gene matches. This CDR3 contains 15 residues. RNA, at about 0.5 to 1 ug, was reverse transcribed with random hexamers. TCRdb used MiXCR to reprocess the immunoSEQ multiplex PCR reads, holding one entry per CDR3 protein. The sample lists 110,000 or so distinct CDR3 sequences; around 92% were seen once. Sequencing targeted TCR beta in blood CD8+ and CD4+ T cells. The J gene is TRBJ1-1, the V gene TRBV5-1; 10 bases map to TRBD1. This receptor was obtained from a human donor with multiple sclerosis. Sample: CD4+ T cells from PBMCs. DNA for the CDR3: TGCGCCAGCAGTTCCCCGGGACAGGGGAGCACTGAAGCTTTCTTT. Its translation is CASSSPGQGSTEAFF.